Following are 11 T cell receptor beta chains from one sample sequenced in a study of identical twins. Using its own MiXCR run on the 5' RACE reads, TCRdb lists one record per CDR3 protein. The sample lists approximately 600,000 distinct CDR3 sequences, roughly 7.2% occurring once. This same sample was also part of a study on yellow fever vaccine responses in identical twins.

Sequencing was performed on PBMCs. The receptor source for this set is a woman aged 18-29 years in good health.

V and J are TRBV5-1 and TRBJ1-2; tentative D call: TRBD1 (5 bases). CDR1 and CDR2 (germline): SGHRS, YFSETQ. The CDR3 loop spans 14 amino acids. Trimming removed 2 bases at V and 1 base at J, with 9 bases between. DNA for the CDR3: TGCGCCAGCAGCTTTGACAGTGTTAACTATGGCTACACCTTC. Translation gives CASSFDSVNYGYTF.

In this sample, this clonotype turned up many times. This chain connects TRBV20-1 to TRBJ2-1; no clear D gene. Germline CDR1 DFQATT, CDR2 SNEGSKA (reference sequence). CDR3 length equals 12 residues. Trimming left V 3 bases short and J 5 bases short, with 8 bases between. The CDR3 is CSASSVNNEQFF. The CDR3 bases are TGCAGTGCTAGTTCAGTAAACAATGAGCAGTTCTTC.

The chain links TRBV10-3 to TRBJ2-7; D is unclear. From germline, CDR1 is ENHRY and CDR2 SYGVKD. Trimming shortened V by 5 bases and J by 4 bases, and 15 bases separated the two germline ends. The CDR3 extends over 14 amino acids. The CDR3 DNA reads as TGTGCCATCAGTTTAACTAATCTGGCTTACGAGCAGTACTTC. Protein product: CAISLTNLAYEQYF.

This clonotype was counted many times. This sequence joins TRBV7-9 and TRBJ1-1; maybe TRBD1 (6 bases). Germline CDR1 is SEHNR and CDR2 is FQNEAQ (reference sequence). V was cut by 4 bases and J by 9 bases, with 12 bases left in between. The CDR3 length is 12 residues. The DNA for the CDR3 is TGTGCCAGCAGCTCCGGCCAGGGGAAAGCTTTCTTT. This translates into CASSSGQGKAFF.

This clonotype was seen a handful of times. In DNA form, the CDR3 reads TGTGCCACCAGTGATTCAGGGTCGGTAGACTCCTACAATGAGCAGTTCTTC. Its protein product is CATSDSGSVDSYNEQFF. The chain couples TRBV24-1 to TRBJ2-1; maybe TRBD1 (5 bases). There are 17 residues in the CDR3. The germline V gene has CDR1 KGHDR and CDR2 SFDVKD. Trimming removed 2 bases at V and 0 bases at J, with 13 bases between.

There are a few counts of this clonotype. CDR3 nucleotide sequence: TGTGCCATCAGTGCTATGAACACTGAAGCTTTCTTT. Translated, it gives CAISAMNTEAFF. The chain has TRBV10-3 and TRBJ1-1; D is ambiguous. CDR3 length: 12 residues. Germline V gene data show CDR1 as ENHRY and CDR2 as SYGVKD. Trimming took off 4 bases at V and 0 bases at J, with 3 bases between the two ends.

This clonotype was seen at least ten times. The CDR3 here is CASSPGLWETQYF. CDR3 nucleotides: TGTGCCAGCAGCCCGGGACTATGGGAGACCCAGTACTTC. V gene TRBV7-2 combines with J gene TRBJ2-5; 7 nucleotides agree with TRBD2. This CDR3 has 13 residues. Trimming at V came to 5 bases and at J to 5 bases, leaving 5 bases not matched to a gene. Germline CDR1 reads SGHTA; CDR2 reads FQGNSA. The whole variable domain, filled in from reference TRBV7-2 and TRBJ2-5, reads GAGVSQSPSNKVTEKGKDVELRCDPISGHTALYWYRQSLGQGLEFLIYFQGNSAPDKSGLPSDRFSAERTGGSVSTLTIQRTQQEDSAVYLCASSPGLWETQYFGPGTRLLVL.

This clonotype was detected ten times or more. The chain recombines TRBV28 with TRBJ2-7; D gene ambiguous. The CDR3 has 13 residues. Trimming removed 7 bases at V and 2 bases at J, with 12 bases between. From germline, CDR1 is MDHEN and CDR2 SYDVKM. The CDR3 loop reads CASIANSAYEQYF. CDR3 DNA: TGTGCCAGCATAGCAAACAGCGCCTACGAGCAGTACTTC.

This clonotype came up a few times. This chain connects TRBV13 to TRBJ1-3; tentative D call: TRBD1 (6 bases). Deletions cut 5 bases from V and 2 bases from J, with 22 bases between. This CDR3 has 18 amino acids. Germline lookup yields CDR1 PRHDT and CDR2 FYEKMQ (reference sequence). CDR3 region: CASSPQIIGGAAGNTIYF. The CDR3 DNA reads as TGTGCCAGCAGCCCACAAATTATAGGGGGGGCAGCTGGAAACACCATATATTTT. Combining the CDR3 with reference TRBV13 and TRBJ1-3 gives the whole variable domain AAGVIQSPRHLIKEKRETATLKCYPIPRHDTVYWYQQGPGQDPQFLISFYEKMQSDKGSIPDRFSAQQFSDYHSELNMSSLELGDSALYFCASSPQIIGGAAGNTIYFGEGSWLTVV.

This clonotype has at least ten counts. This chain links TRBV20-1 with TRBJ1-2, with D possibly matching TRBD1 (5 bases). Germline V gene sequence: CDR1 DFQATT, CDR2 SNEGSKA (reference sequence). V lost 2 bases to trimming and J lost 9 bases, with 22 bases between them. CDR3 length: 15 residues. The CDR3 region is CSARNPGRGYTSYTF. CDR3 coding DNA: TGCAGTGCTAGAAATCCGGGGAGGGGATACACGAGCTACACCTTC.

V usage is TRBV7-9 and J usage is TRBJ2-3; 8 positions match TRBD2. V lost 6 bases, J lost 2 bases, and 4 bases stayed unmatched. The germline V gene has CDR1 SEHNR and CDR2 FQNEAQ (reference sequence). This CDR3 contains 14 residues. This chain's CDR3 is CASRTSVYTDTQYF. The CDR3 bases are TGTGCCAGCAGGACTAGCGTATACACAGATACGCAGTATTTT.